Listed below are T cell receptor beta chains from one sample, sequenced in a study of technical replicates of blood from several donors. Measured with immunoSEQ multiplex PCR; TCRdb has only the in-frame clones, and not every one. The data contain 45,000 to 50,000 clones, 80% to 95% of them singletons. Input material: PBMCs. The receptors come from a human donor in good health. Some clones in this sample may be carry-over from other donors' samples. Both conserved end residues are part of each CDR3. The order of the fields is J gene, clone size, D gene, V gene, CDR3 DNA, CDR3 protein. The D gene is left open where the match is weak. Clone sizes are given selectively: once, few, many, or a class where the clone is expanded.

>TRBJ2-2|.|.|TRBV4-3
TGCGCCAGCAGCCACGCGGAGAACACCGGGGAGCTGTTTTTT
CASSHAENTGELFF
>TRBJ1-1|once|.|TRBV4-1
TGCGCCAGCAACCAAGGTCAGGCGAACACTGAAGCTTTCTTT
CASNQGQANTEAFF
>TRBJ2-7|.|TRBD1|TRBV11-2
TGTGCCAGCAGCCCGGGGACAGGGAAGACCTACGAGCAGTACTTC
CASSPGTGKTYEQYF
>TRBJ1-5|.|TRBD1|TRBV6-1
TGTGCCAGCAGTGGAGGACAGGGACGAAATCAGCCCCAGCATTTT
CASSGGQGRNQPQHF
>TRBJ2-1|.|TRBD2|TRBV4-2
TGTGCCAGCAGCCAGACCCTATCTAGCGGGACCTACAATGAGCAGTTCTTC
CASSQTLSSGTYNEQFF
>TRBJ2-7|.|.|TRBV9
TGTGCCAGCAGCTTCAGGGGAGAGAACGAGCAGTACTTC
CASSFRGENEQYF
>TRBJ1-1|.|.|TRBV5-1
TGCGCCAGCAGGGAGGACCTTTTGAACACTGAAGCTTTCTTT
CASREDLLNTEAFF
>TRBJ2-7|.|.|TRBV9
TGTGCCAGCAGCGTAGGGGAGGCCTACGAGCAGTACTTC
CASSVGEAYEQYF
>TRBJ1-4|.|.|TRBV4-2
TGTGCCAGCAGCCGAGCAACTAATGAAAAACTGTTTTTT
CASSRATNEKLFF
>TRBJ1-2|.|.|TRBV29-1
TGCAGCGTTGAAGACCGGGTCGCCAATTATGGCTACACCTTC
CSVEDRVANYGYTF
>TRBJ2-6|.|TRBD1|TRBV4-3
TGCGCCAGCAGCCAGTGGACAGGGACCGTCTCTGGGGCCAACGTCCTGACTTTC
CASSQWTGTVSGANVLTF
>TRBJ2-1|.|.|TRBV7-9
TGTGCCAGCAGCTTGCCTGGGACACTCTACAATGAGCAGTTCTTC
CASSLPGTLYNEQFF
>TRBJ1-1|.|.|TRBV6-5
TGTGCCAGCGGCCCCAACTTGAGCGGAGCTTTCTTT
CASGPNLSGAFF
>TRBJ1-1|.|TRBD1|TRBV5-1
TGCGCCAGCAGCGCGGACAGGGCGAACACTCAAGCTTTCTTT
CASSADRANTQAFF
>TRBJ2-7|once|.|TRBV7-8
TGTGCCAGCAGCTTAGGGGCGTCCCCGCCTGGGCAGTACTTC
CASSLGASPPGQYF
>TRBJ2-2|.|TRBD1|TRBV15
TGTGCCACCAGCAATGGACAGGCAGTTACCGGGGAGCTGTTTTTT
CATSNGQAVTGELFF
>TRBJ2-1|.|.|TRBV5-6
TGTGCCAGCAGCGCCCTCGGGGGTAGGTCCTACAATGAGCAGTTCTTC
CASSALGGRSYNEQFF
>TRBJ2-1|.|.|TRBV29-1
TGCAGCGCCCGAGCTAGCTCCAATGAGCAGTTCTTC
CSARASSNEQFF
>TRBJ1-4|.|.|TRBV7-9
TGTGCCAGCAGCTGGGGGGAGTCGGCTAGTGAAAAACTGTTTTTT
CASSWGESASEKLFF
>TRBJ2-7|.|TRBD2|TRBV12-5
TGTGCTAGTGTAAAGGGACTAGCGGGAGGCTCTATCTACGAGCAGTACTTC
CASVKGLAGGSIYEQYF
>TRBJ1-2|.|.|TRBV15
TGTGCCACCAGCAGAGGGACTTTCGATGGCTACACCTTC
CATSRGTFDGYTF
>TRBJ2-5|.|.|TRBV7-2
TGTGCCAGCAGCTTGCTAGTACGGGGGAGTCAAGAGACCCAGTACTTC
CASSLLVRGSQETQYF
>TRBJ1-4|.|TRBD1|TRBV14
TGTGCCAGCAGCCGACAGACAGGGGTCGGAGAAAAACTGTTTTTT
CASSRQTGVGEKLFF
>TRBJ1-1|.|TRBD1|TRBV9
TGTGCCAGCAGCGTAGCAGGGGGCGCCCCCACTGAAGCTTTCTTT
CASSVAGGAPTEAFF
>TRBJ2-2|once|TRBD2|TRBV7-9
TGTGCCAGCAGCAGGACTAGCGGGGGGGCCCACACCGGGGAGCTGTTTTTT
CASSRTSGGAHTGELFF
>TRBJ2-7|.|TRBD1|TRBV12-5
TGTGCTAGTGGGAACCCGGGACAGGGGTTTTACGAGCAGTACTTC
CASGNPGQGFYEQYF
>TRBJ2-7|.|TRBD2|TRBV27
TGTGCCACCCTGAGCGGGAGGGACTACGAGCAGTACTTC
CATLSGRDYEQYF
>TRBJ1-3|.|TRBD1|TRBV7-2
TGTGCCAGCAGACAGGGGTTGGGAAACACCATATATTTT
CASRQGLGNTIYF
>TRBJ1-1|.|.|TRBV7-3
TGTGCCAGCAGCGAAAGCCAGAACACTGAAGCTTTCTTT
CASSESQNTEAFF
>TRBJ2-1|.|TRBD2|TRBV4-3
TGCGCCAGCAGCCAGGGCGGGAGGGCCGGGGCCAATGAGCAGTTCTTC
CASSQGGRAGANEQFF
>TRBJ1-1|.|.|TRBV5-6
TGTGCCAGCAGCTTGGCGGGGGGGAACACTGAAGCTTTCTTT
CASSLAGGNTEAFF
>TRBJ2-7|.|TRBD1|TRBV6-5
TGTGCCAGCAGTTTTTCGGGACAGGTAATCCACGAGCAGTACTTC
CASSFSGQVIHEQYF
>TRBJ1-2|.|TRBD1|TRBV6-6
TGTGCCATACGCGGGGGGGCGACAGGGCTTGGTGGCTACACCTTC
CAIRGGATGLGGYTF
>TRBJ2-5|once|TRBD2|TRBV4-3
TGCGCCAGCAGCCAAGAACCTAGCGGGATGGAGACCCAGTACTTC
CASSQEPSGMETQYF
>TRBJ1-3|.|.|TRBV5-4
TGTGCCAGCAGCCCGGGTCTCGGAAACACCATATATTTT
CASSPGLGNTIYF
>TRBJ1-2|.|TRBD1|TRBV7-9
TGTGCCAGCAGCTTAGAGACAGGGGGACTTAACTATGGCTACACCTTC
CASSLETGGLNYGYTF
>TRBJ1-1|.|TRBD1|TRBV6-5
TGTGCCAGCAGTTGCCGGGACAGGCCGAACACTGAAGCTTTCTTT
CASSCRDRPNTEAFF
>TRBJ1-1|.|.|TRBV20-1
TGCAGTGCTGGTAGGACAGAGGAAGCTTTCTTT
CSAGRTEEAFF
>TRBJ2-5|.|.|TRBV10-3
TGTGCCATCAGTGATAACCAAGAGACCCAGTACTTC
CAISDNQETQYF
>TRBJ2-7|few|.|TRBV7-2
TGTGCCAGCAGCTTTTTAGGGGGCGAGCAGTACTTC
CASSFLGGEQYF
>TRBJ1-1|.|.|TRBV20-1
TGCAGTGCTAGACCCCCCGGGGAAGCTTTCTTT
CSARPPGEAFF
>TRBJ2-7|.|TRBD2|TRBV7-9
TGTGCCAGCACCCAAGGCCCGCGGGGGGGCAGATCCTACGAGCAGTACTTC
CASTQGPRGGRSYEQYF
>TRBJ2-5|.|TRBD1|TRBV29-1
TGCAGCGTCGTAACAGGGGAAGAGACCCAGTACTTC
CSVVTGEETQYF
>TRBJ1-2|.|.|TRBV29-1
TGCAGCGTTGAGACCTCCGATAGGGGCTATGGCTACACCTTC
CSVETSDRGYGYTF
>TRBJ2-1|.|.|TRBV7-9
TGTGCCAGCAGCTTAAGCCCGAGCTACAATGAGCAGTTCTTC
CASSLSPSYNEQFF
>TRBJ2-7|.|TRBD2|TRBV4-3
TGCGCCAGCAGCCAAGATACTAGCGGCTACGAGCAGTACTTC
CASSQDTSGYEQYF
>TRBJ2-7|few|TRBD1|TRBV5-5
TGTGCCAGCAGCCCCCAACAGGGGGTCTCCTACGAGCAGTACTTC
CASSPQQGVSYEQYF
>TRBJ2-4|.|.|TRBV13
TGTGCCAGCAGCTCCAGGCGTATTTCAACCACGGACATTCAGTACTTC
CASSSRRISTTDIQYF